This is a list of T cell receptor beta chains from one sample in a study of T-cell memory formation after mild COVID-19. MiXCR was run by TCRdb on the 5' RACE reads, yielding one entry per CDR3 protein. The table has approximately 150,000 distinct CDR3 sequences, roughly 15% seen once. The sample taken for sequencing was PBMCs or a T cell subset sorted from them (not recorded which). The receptors originated from an adult woman who had mild COVID-19 (a few samples of this study predate the infection). Cell type and time point are not known. CDR3s include the opening cysteine and the closing phenylalanine or tryptophan. D genes are given only for firm matches. Clone size is given for some rows only: seen once, a few or many times, or a class if the clone is expanded.

V: TRBV5-4; size: .; J: TRBJ2-2; D: TRBD2; DNA: TGTGCCAGCAGCGAACCAGCGGGAGGAATTGCCGGGGAGCTGTTTTTT; CDR3: CASSEPAGGIAGELFF
V: TRBV4-1; size: .; J: TRBJ2-2; D: .; DNA: TGCGCCAGCAGCCAAGAAGTGTTGTTGCGGTCGAACACCGGGGAGCTGTTTTTT; CDR3: CASSQEVLLRSNTGELFF
V: TRBV25-1; size: few; J: TRBJ2-5; D: .; DNA: TGTGCCAGCAGCCCCAATCCAGGGGATCAAGAGACCCAGTACTTC; CDR3: CASSPNPGDQETQYF
V: TRBV7-8; size: .; J: TRBJ2-7; D: TRBD2; DNA: TGTGCCAGCAGCTTAGCTGGACTAGCGGGATCAAGCTACGAGCAGTACTTC; CDR3: CASSLAGLAGSSYEQYF
V: TRBV5-1; size: .; J: TRBJ2-1; D: .; DNA: TGCGCCAGCAGCTTCGGACAATTGGATGAGCAGTTCTTC; CDR3: CASSFGQLDEQFF
V: TRBV27; size: .; J: TRBJ2-7; D: TRBD1; DNA: TGTGCCAGCAGTTGGACAGGGGAAGGCGAGCAGTACTTC; CDR3: CASSWTGEGEQYF
V: TRBV12-3/TRBV12-4; size: few; J: TRBJ2-1; D: .; DNA: TGTGCCAGCAGTTTAGACCGGGCTACCGTCGACAATGAGCAGTTCTTC; CDR3: CASSLDRATVDNEQFF
V: TRBV7-2; size: .; J: TRBJ2-2; D: TRBD2; DNA: TGTGCCAGCCGTAGCGGGAGTTATAACACCGGGGAGCTGTTTTTT; CDR3: CASRSGSYNTGELFF
V: TRBV7-2; size: few; J: TRBJ1-2; D: TRBD1; DNA: TGTGCCAGCAGCCGGAAGGCGGGACAGGGGGTATTCTATGGCTACACCTTC; CDR3: CASSRKAGQGVFYGYTF
V: TRBV12-3/TRBV12-4; size: .; J: TRBJ2-7; D: .; DNA: TGTGCCAGCAGTTCTGGGGGGGGCAACTACGAGCAGTACTTC; CDR3: CASSSGGGNYEQYF
V: TRBV5-4; size: .; J: TRBJ2-5; D: .; DNA: TGTGCCAGCAGCTTTTACAGTATAGAGACCCAGTACTTC; CDR3: CASSFYSIETQYF
V: TRBV5-1; size: many; J: TRBJ2-3; D: TRBD1; DNA: TGCGCCAGCAGCCCCGGGACAGGGGCAGATACGCAGTATTTT; CDR3: CASSPGTGADTQYF
V: TRBV5-1; size: many; J: TRBJ2-1; D: TRBD2; DNA: TGCGCCAGCAGCCCGCGGACTAGCGGTAATGAGCAGTTCTTC; CDR3: CASSPRTSGNEQFF
V: TRBV11-3; size: few; J: TRBJ2-2; D: TRBD2; DNA: TGTGCCACTCTGGACTCGCGAGCGGGAGATATCACCGGGGAGCTGTTTTTT; CDR3: CATLDSRAGDITGELFF
V: TRBV5-1; size: many; J: TRBJ2-7; D: TRBD1; DNA: TGCGCCAGCAGCCATACCCAGACAGGGCCCTACGAGCAGTACTTC; CDR3: CASSHTQTGPYEQYF
V: TRBV2; size: .; J: TRBJ1-3; D: .; DNA: TGTGCCAGCAGTCGTAAGCTGGTCGGATCCTCTGGAAACACCATATATTTT; CDR3: CASSRKLVGSSGNTIYF
V: TRBV30; size: many; J: TRBJ2-7; D: TRBD2; DNA: TGTGCCTGGAGTGTACTAGCGGGACGCAGCGAGCAGTACTTC; CDR3: CAWSVLAGRSEQYF